Following are 27 T cell receptor beta chains from one sample sequenced in a study of tumor-infiltrating lymphocytes in primary liver carcinoma. Synthesis of TCR beta cDNA was carried out from around 540 ng total RNA with a constant-region primer. Libraries covering TCR beta were generated through three nested multiplex PCR rounds (using a slightly modified ARM-PCR). PCR rounds one and two used TRBV1-TRBV30 forward primers with a C-beta reverse primer for approximately 11 cycles each. TCRdb reanalysed the multiplex PCR reads using MiXCR and keeps one entry per CDR3 protein. This table has 95,000 to 150,000 distinct CDR3 sequences, approximately 68% appearing once. Co-extraction of both nucleic acids (RNA and DNA) used about 20-33 mg of unsorted bulk tissue. The specimen was tumor-adjacent normal liver tissue. These receptors all stem from an older woman with primary liver carcinoma and hepatitis B virus infection.

On this clonotype itself: One base away lies a much larger clone, so this may be a sequencing read error. The J gene is TRBJ2-2, the V gene TRBV30, with 12 positions matching TRBD2. CDR1 and CDR2 (germline): GTSNPN, SVGIG (reference sequence). The CDR3 is made up of 18 amino acids. CDR3 protein: CPWSARTSGTLNTGELFF. In DNA, the CDR3 is TGTCCCTGGAGTGCACGGACTAGCGGGACTCTGAACACCGGGGAGCTGTTTTTT. Variable domain in full (rest from reference TRBV30 and TRBJ2-2): SQTIHQWPATLVQPVGSPLSLECTVEGTSNPNLYWYRQAAGRGLQLLFYSVGIGQISSEVPQNLSASRPQDRQFILSSKKLLLSDSGFYLCPWSARTSGTLNTGELFFGEGSRLTVL.

The chain combines TRBV29-1 with TRBJ1-2, with 7 bases aligning to TRBD1. V was pared by 6 bases and J by 5 bases, with 24 bases of the junction left unmatched. Per germline, CDR1 SQVTM and CDR2 ANQGSEA. The CDR3 loop spans 18 amino acids. CDR3 sequence: CSVGPLSTRKKGAYGYTF. CDR3 DNA sequence: TGCAGCGTCGGTCCCTTATCGACAAGAAAGAAGGGGGCATATGGCTACACCTTC. The complete variable domain, with remaining parts taken from reference TRBV29-1 and TRBJ1-2, reads SAVISQKPSRDICQRGTSLTIQCQVDSQVTMMFWYRQQPGQSLTLIATANQGSEATYESGFVIDKFPISRPNLTFSTLTVSNMSPEDSSIYLCSVGPLSTRKKGAYGYTFGSGTRLTVV.

Comments on this clonotype: A much larger clonotype is one base distant, so this may be a read error. The gene calls are TRBV11-3 and TRBJ1-2; 9 bases agree with TRBD1. The trim removed 5 bases at V and 4 bases at J, leaving 8 bases unmatched. This CDR3 contains 15 residues. Germline V lookup: CDR1 SGHNT, CDR2 YENEEA. The CDR3 sequence: CASSQGQGQSYGYTF. In DNA, the CDR3 is TGTGCCAGCAGCCAGGGACAGGGTCAGAGCTATGGCTACACCTTC.

The chain combines TRBV11-1 with TRBJ2-1, with D perhaps being TRBD1 or TRBD2 (5 bases each). Germline CDR1 and CDR2: SGHAT and FQDESV (reference sequence). V shed 1 base and J shed 10 bases, with 20 bases lying between them. CDR3 length equals 16 residues. CDR3 in DNA: TGTGCCAGCAGCTTAGGTGGGCCTAACAGGAGGAAGGAGCAGTTCTTC. This sequence encodes CASSLGGPNRRKEQFF.

Points on this clonotype: A read error may account for a junction end that differs from germline. The rearrangement uses TRBV5-1 and TRBJ1-4; D is uncertain. Germline CDR1 is SGHRS and CDR2 is YFSETQ. The CDR3 consists of 14 residues. CDR3 in DNA: TGCGACAGCAGCTCCGGGGAAGCTAATGAAAAACTGGTTTTT. Protein sequence: CDSSSGEANEKLVF.

The V and J genes are TRBV5-1 and TRBJ1-4; tentatively, D is TRBD1 (5 bases). This CDR3 comprises 17 residues. Germline loops: CDR1 SGHRS, CDR2 YFSETQ. Trimming removed 3 bases from V and 4 bases from J, with 19 bases in between. The CDR3 region has the DNA TGCGCCAGCAGCTCGGGACGGGGTGGTCTTGGTAATGAAAAACTGTTTTTT. This encodes CASSSGRGGLGNEKLFF.

This clonotype came up once. V is TRBV2 and J is TRBJ2-1; TRBD1 is a possible D gene (7 bases). The V gene lost 10 bases and the J gene lost 7 bases, with 20 bases spanning the gap. Germline assignment: CDR1 SNHLY and CDR2 FYNNEI. The CDR3 extends over 14 amino acids. CDR3 residues: CATYRAQGGNEQFF. The CDR3 DNA reads TGTGCCACATACAGGGCCCAGGGGGGTAATGAGCAGTTCTTC.

This clonotype has a handful of counts. The chain has TRBV24-1 and TRBJ2-3; TRBD2 might be the D (6 bases). V gave up 5 bases and J gave up 2 bases, with 10 bases separating them. CDR3 length: 14 residues. The V gene's germline CDR1 is KGHDR and CDR2 SFDVKD. CDR3 coding DNA: TGTGCCACCAGTGGGAGGGCCCCCACAGATACGCAGTATTTT. Its translation is CATSGRAPTDTQYF.

This clonotype was recorded many times. The rearrangement joins TRBV5-1 to TRBJ2-1, with 13 bases lining up with TRBD2. There are 14 residues in the CDR3. V shed 5 bases, J shed 10 bases, and the junction held 6 bases outside the gene matches. Germline V CDR1 and CDR2: SGHRS, YFSETQ. The CDR3 DNA reads TGCGCCAGCAGTCCCGGACTAGCGGGGGAGGAGCAGTTCTTC. Protein sequence: CASSPGLAGEEQFF.

The chain couples TRBV11-2 to TRBJ2-7; 11 bases are shared with TRBD1. The germline gives CDR1 SGHAT, CDR2 FQNNGV. The CDR3 spans 15 residues. CDR3 region: CASDYAGQGAREQYF. For the CDR3, the DNA is TGTGCTAGCGACTACGCCGGACAGGGGGCACGAGAGCAGTACTTC.

Comment on this clonotype: The CDR3 carries no conserved terminal phenylalanine or tryptophan, so it likely arises from a read error. V and J are TRBV11-3 and TRBJ2-7; 12 positions match TRBD1. The length of the CDR3 is 15 residues. Germline CDR1 reads SGHNT; CDR2 reads YENEEA. CDR3 in amino acids: CPSSPGTGGNYEQYL. Written as DNA, the CDR3 is TGTCCCAGCAGTCCCGGGACAGGGGGCAACTACGAGCAGTACCTC.

The chain combines TRBV12-3 or TRBV12-4 with TRBJ1-5; 10 bases are a match to TRBD1. This CDR3 contains 15 residues. The trim removed 7 bases at V and 2 bases at J, leaving 5 bases unmatched. DNA for the CDR3: TGTGCCAGCAACCAGACAGGGGGCTGCAATCAGCCCCAGCATTTT. Residues: CASNQTGGCNQPQHF.

On this clonotype: Since no conserved phenylalanine or tryptophan closes the CDR3, a read error is the likely cause. J is TRBJ1-1 and V is TRBV2; D perhaps matches TRBD1 (5 bases). V lost 5 bases to trimming and J lost 1 base, with 8 bases between them. The CDR3 length is 13 residues. Germline-derived CDR1 and CDR2 are SNHLY and FYNNEI. The CDR3 spells CASSLGENTEAFL. The DNA of the CDR3 is TGTGCCAGCAGTCTAGGGGAGAACACTGAAGCTTTCCTT.

A remark on this clonotype: The CDR3 ends on some other residue instead of the conserved phenylalanine or tryptophan, so this is likely a read error. The rearrangement joins TRBV6-1 to TRBJ1-2; the match to TRBD1 covers 9 bases. CDR1 is MNHNS and CDR2 is SASEGT in the germline V gene. The CDR3 length is 14 residues. The CDR3 DNA reads TGTGTCAGCAGTGAAAACTGGACAGGGGAAGGCTACACCTTG. It yields the protein CVSSENWTGEGYTL.

Comment on this clonotype: The junction does not match germline at one end; this may be a read error. This chain joins TRBV4-2 and TRBJ2-7; 8 bases map to TRBD1. The CDR3 has 17 residues. The V gene's germline CDR1 is LGHNA and CDR2 YNFKEQ. The CDR3 DNA reads TGTGCCAGCAACCAAGATCCCGTGGGACAGGATGGTTACGAGCAGTACTTC. It specifies CASNQDPVGQDGYEQYF.

This clonotype occurred many times. The CDR3 loop is CASSPVVGTGNIQYF. CDR3 bases: TGTGCCAGCTCCCCGGTGGTGGGGACGGGAAACATTCAGTACTTC. This chain uses TRBV12-3 or TRBV12-4 with TRBJ2-4; D may match TRBD1 or TRBD2 (5 bases each). V gave up 8 bases and J gave up 6 bases, with 20 bases separating them. The CDR3 loop spans 15 amino acids.

This clonotype appeared many times. The rearrangement uses TRBV6-6 and TRBJ2-3, with D possibly TRBD2 on 7 matching bases. Trimming removed 7 bases from V and 0 bases from J, with 14 bases in between. The CDR3 is 15 residues long. Per the germline V gene, CDR1 is MNHNY and CDR2 is SVGAGI (reference sequence). The CDR3 region is CASILGGASTDTQYF. The CDR3 nucleotides read TGTGCCAGCATCTTAGGGGGGGCGAGCACAGATACGCAGTATTTT.

Points on this clonotype: The junction differs from germline at one of its ends, possibly a read error. The chain links TRBV6-5 to TRBJ2-1; D unresolved. This CDR3 has 11 residues. In germline, CDR1 is MNHEY, CDR2 SVGAGI. The CDR3 region has the DNA TGTGCCAGCAGTTACAATAATGAGAAGCTCTTC. It codes for CASSYNNEKLF.

This clonotype was counted many times. The V gene is TRBV28, the J gene TRBJ2-2; 11 bases line up with TRBD2. From germline, CDR1 is MDHEN and CDR2 SYDVKM. With 2 bases clipped from V and 0 bases from J, the junction kept 20 bases outside the gene matches. This CDR3 contains 23 residues. The CDR3 DNA reads TGTGCCAGCAGTTTAGAAGGGGAAAGGGGGGGACTAGCGGTTTTCGCGAACACCGGGGAGCTGTTTTTT. Translation: CASSLEGERGGLAVFANTGELFF.

Notes on this clonotype: At one end, the junction sequence differs from germline, possibly due to a read error. The rearrangement links TRBV29-1 to TRBJ2-1, with a weak D call TRBD2 (5 bases). Germline CDR1 and CDR2: SQVTM and ANQGSEA. CDR3 length: 11 amino acids. CDR3 in amino acids: CSVALGVEQLF. Written as DNA, the CDR3 is TGCAGCGTTGCACTAGGTGTTGAGCAGTTATTC.

The chain carries TRBV28 and TRBJ2-7; D gene unclear. The CDR3 contains 15 residues. V lost 5 bases to trimming and J lost 8 bases, with 22 bases between them. Germline V gives CDR1 MDHEN, CDR2 SYDVKM. CDR3 coding DNA: TGTGCCAGCAGTGCCGCCCGCATGTATTCGGGCAAGCAGTACTTC. As protein: CASSAARMYSGKQYF.

Note on this clonotype: Since no conserved phenylalanine or tryptophan closes the CDR3, a read error is the likely cause. This chain connects TRBV29-1 to TRBJ2-1; D might be TRBD1 or TRBD2, each matching 5 bases. The CDR3 consists of 17 residues. Germline values: CDR1 SQVTM, CDR2 ANQGSEA. CDR3 sequence reads: CSVEGVGGESTYNEQFS. CDR3 bases: TGTAGCGTTGAAGGGGTCGGTGGGGAGAGCACCTACAATGAGCAGTTCTCC.

Details on this clonotype: This sequence may be a read error, since a much larger clone differs from it by one base. The rearrangement links TRBV7-9 to TRBJ1-1, with D hard to call. The germline V and J ends were trimmed by 4 bases and 2 bases, with 11 bases remaining between them. CDR1 and CDR2 (germline): SEHNR, FQNEAQ (reference sequence). The CDR3 extends over 14 amino acids. This CDR3 reads CASSCDTTNTEAFF. CDR3 sequence (DNA): TGTGCCAGCAGCTGTGACACAACCAACACTGAAGCTTTCTTT.

The rearrangement joins TRBV28 to TRBJ2-3; 10 nucleotides agree with TRBD1. Germline lookup yields CDR1 MDHEN and CDR2 SYDVKM. Trimming cost V 6 bases and J 4 bases; bases outside gene matches: 10. The CDR3 consists of 16 residues. CDR3 region: CASSRPGTGVADTQYF. The CDR3 DNA is TGTGCCAGCAGCCGACCTGGGACAGGGGTGGCAGATACGCAGTATTTT.

In the case of this clonotype: A much larger clone differs by one base, so this may be a read error. The chain carries TRBV14 and TRBJ2-6; TRBD1 might be the D (5 bases). This CDR3 contains 16 residues. Germline lookup yields CDR1 SGHDN and CDR2 FVKESK. V was clipped by 4 bases and J by 3 bases, with 13 bases between them. CDR3 sequence (DNA): TGTGCCAGCAGCCCCACCCAGACAGATGGGGCCAACGTCCTGACTTTC. Amino acid sequence: CASSPTQTDGANVLTF.

As for this clonotype: Sequence at one end of the junction differs from germline and may be a read error. The chain couples TRBV11-2 to TRBJ2-2; 9 bases match TRBD2. This CDR3 is 16 amino acids long. Per the germline V gene, CDR1 is SGHAT and CDR2 is FQNNGV. The CDR3 coding sequence is TGTGCCAGTAGCAGTAGCGGGAGTCGTAACACCGGAGAGCAGTTTTTT. This gives the protein CASSSSGSRNTGEQFF.

This clonotype was counted a few times. This may stem from a read error, because a much larger clone lies one nucleotide away. V is TRBV7-8 and J is TRBJ2-1; unclear D gene. CDR1 is SGHVS and CDR2 is FQNEAQ in the germline V gene. Trimming left V 2 bases short and J 9 bases short, with 11 bases between. CDR3 length equals 13 residues. CDR3 nucleotides: TGTGCCAGCAGCTTACCGAGTTCGGCTGAGCAGTTCTTC. This gives the protein CASSLPSSAEQFF.